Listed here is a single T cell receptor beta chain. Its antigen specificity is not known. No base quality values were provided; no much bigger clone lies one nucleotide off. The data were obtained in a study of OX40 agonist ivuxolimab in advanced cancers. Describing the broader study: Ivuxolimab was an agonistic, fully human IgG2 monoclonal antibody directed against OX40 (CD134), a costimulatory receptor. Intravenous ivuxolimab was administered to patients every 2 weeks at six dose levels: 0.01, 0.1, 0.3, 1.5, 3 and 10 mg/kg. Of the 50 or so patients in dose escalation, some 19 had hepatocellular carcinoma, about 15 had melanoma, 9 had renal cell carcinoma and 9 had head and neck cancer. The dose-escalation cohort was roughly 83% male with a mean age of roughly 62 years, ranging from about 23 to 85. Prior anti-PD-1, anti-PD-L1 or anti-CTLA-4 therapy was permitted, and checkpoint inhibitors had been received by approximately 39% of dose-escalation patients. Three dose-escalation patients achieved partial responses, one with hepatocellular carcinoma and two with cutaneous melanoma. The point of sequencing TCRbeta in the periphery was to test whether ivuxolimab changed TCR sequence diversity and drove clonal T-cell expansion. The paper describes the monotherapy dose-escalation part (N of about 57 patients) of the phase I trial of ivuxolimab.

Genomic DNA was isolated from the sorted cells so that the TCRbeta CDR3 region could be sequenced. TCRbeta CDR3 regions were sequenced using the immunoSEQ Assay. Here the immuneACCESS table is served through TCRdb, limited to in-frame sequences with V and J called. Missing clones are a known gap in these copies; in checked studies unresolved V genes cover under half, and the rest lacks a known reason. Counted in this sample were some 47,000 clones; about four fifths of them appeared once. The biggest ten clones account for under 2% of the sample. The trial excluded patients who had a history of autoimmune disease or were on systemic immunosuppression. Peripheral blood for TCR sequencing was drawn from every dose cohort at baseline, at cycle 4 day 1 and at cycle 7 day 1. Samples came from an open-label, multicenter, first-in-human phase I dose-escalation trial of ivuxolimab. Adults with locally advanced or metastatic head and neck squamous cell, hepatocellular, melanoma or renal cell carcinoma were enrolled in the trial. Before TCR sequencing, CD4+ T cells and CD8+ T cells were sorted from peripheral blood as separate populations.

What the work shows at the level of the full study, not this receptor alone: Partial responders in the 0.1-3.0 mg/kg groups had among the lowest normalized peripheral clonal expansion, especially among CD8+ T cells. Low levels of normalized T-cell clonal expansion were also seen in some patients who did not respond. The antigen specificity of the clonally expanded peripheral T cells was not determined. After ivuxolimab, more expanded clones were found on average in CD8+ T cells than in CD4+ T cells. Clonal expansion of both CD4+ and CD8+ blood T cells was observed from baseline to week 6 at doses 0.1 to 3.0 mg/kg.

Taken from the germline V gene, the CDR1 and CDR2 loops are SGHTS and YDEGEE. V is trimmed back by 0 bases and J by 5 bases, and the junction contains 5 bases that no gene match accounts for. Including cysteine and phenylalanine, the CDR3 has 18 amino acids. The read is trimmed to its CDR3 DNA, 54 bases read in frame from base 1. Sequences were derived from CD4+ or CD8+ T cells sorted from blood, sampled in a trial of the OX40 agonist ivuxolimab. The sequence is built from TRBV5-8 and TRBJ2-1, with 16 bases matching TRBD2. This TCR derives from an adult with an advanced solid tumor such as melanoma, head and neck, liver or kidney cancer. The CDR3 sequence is CASSLVGTSGGEDNEQFF. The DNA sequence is TGTGCCAGCAGCTTGGTAGGGACTAGCGGGGGGGAAGACAATGAGCAGTTCTTC. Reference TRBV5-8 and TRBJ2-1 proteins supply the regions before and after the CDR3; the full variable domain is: EAGVTQSPTHLIKTRGQQATLRCSPISGHTSVYWYQQALGLGLQFLLWYDEGEERNRGNFPPRFSGRQFPNYSSELNVNALELEDSALYLCASSLVGTSGGEDNEQFFGPGTRLTVL.